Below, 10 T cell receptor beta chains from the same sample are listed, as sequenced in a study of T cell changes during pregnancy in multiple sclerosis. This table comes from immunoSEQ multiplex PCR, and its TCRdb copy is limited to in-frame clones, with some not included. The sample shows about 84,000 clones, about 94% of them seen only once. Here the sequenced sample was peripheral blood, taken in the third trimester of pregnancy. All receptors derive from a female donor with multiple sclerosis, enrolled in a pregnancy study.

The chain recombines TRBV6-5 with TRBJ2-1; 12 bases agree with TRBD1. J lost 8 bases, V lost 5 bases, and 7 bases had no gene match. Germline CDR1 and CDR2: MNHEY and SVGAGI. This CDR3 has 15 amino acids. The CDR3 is CASSGRDRGLYEQFF. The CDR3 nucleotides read TGTGCCAGCAGTGGCCGGGACAGGGGGCTGTATGAGCAGTTCTTC.

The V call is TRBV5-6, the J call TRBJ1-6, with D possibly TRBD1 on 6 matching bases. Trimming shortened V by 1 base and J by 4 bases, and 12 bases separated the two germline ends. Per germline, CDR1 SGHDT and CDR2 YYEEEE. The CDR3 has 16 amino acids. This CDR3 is CASSLSGQSYNSPLHF. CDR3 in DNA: TGTGCCAGCAGCTTGTCCGGACAGAGTTATAATTCACCCCTCCACTTT.

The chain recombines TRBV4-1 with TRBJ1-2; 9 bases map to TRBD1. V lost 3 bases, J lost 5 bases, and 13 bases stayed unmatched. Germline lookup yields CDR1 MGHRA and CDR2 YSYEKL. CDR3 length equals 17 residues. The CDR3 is CASSHPTGTGLWYGYTF. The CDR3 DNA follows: TGCGCCAGCAGCCACCCGACCGGGACAGGGTTGTGGTATGGCTACACCTTC.

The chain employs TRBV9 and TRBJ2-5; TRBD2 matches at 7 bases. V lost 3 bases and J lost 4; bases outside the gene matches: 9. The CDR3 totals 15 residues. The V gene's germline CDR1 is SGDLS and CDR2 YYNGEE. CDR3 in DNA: TGTGCCAGCAGCGCCACCGGGGGGAGAGGAGAGACCCAGTACTTC. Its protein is CASSATGGRGETQYF. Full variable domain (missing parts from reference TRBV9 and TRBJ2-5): DSGVTQTPKHLITATGQRVTLRCSPRSGDLSVYWYQQSLDQGLQFLIQYYNGEERAKGNILERFSAQQFPDLHSELNLSSLELGDSALYFCASSATGGRGETQYFGPGTRLLVL.

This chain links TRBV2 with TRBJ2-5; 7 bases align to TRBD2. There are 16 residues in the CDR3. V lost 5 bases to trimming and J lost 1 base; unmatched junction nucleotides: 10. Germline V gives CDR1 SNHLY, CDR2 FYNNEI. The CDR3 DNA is TGTGCCAGCAGTCCACCGGGACTACTATCCCAAGAGACCCAGTACTTC. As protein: CASSPPGLLSQETQYF.

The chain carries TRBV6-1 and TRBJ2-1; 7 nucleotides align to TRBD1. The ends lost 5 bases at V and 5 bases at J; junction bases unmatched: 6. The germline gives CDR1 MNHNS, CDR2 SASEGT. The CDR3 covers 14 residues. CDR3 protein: CASSLDRAHNEQFF. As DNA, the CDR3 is TGTGCCAGCAGTCTCGACAGGGCTCACAATGAGCAGTTCTTC.

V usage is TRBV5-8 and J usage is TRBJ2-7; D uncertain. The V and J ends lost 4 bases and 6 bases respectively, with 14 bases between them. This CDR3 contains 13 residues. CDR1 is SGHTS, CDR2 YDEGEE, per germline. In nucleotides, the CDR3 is TGTGCCAGCAGCCTAAGGAGCAAGAGCGAGCAGTACTTC. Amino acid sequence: CASSLRSKSEQYF.

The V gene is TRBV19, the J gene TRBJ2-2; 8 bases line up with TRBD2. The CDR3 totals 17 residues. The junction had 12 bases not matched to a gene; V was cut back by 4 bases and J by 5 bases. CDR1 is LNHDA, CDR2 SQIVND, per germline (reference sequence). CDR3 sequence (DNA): TGTGCCAGTAGTAGGCGAATAGCGGGGCGCAGTACCGGGGAGCTGTTTTTT. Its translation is CASSRRIAGRSTGELFF.

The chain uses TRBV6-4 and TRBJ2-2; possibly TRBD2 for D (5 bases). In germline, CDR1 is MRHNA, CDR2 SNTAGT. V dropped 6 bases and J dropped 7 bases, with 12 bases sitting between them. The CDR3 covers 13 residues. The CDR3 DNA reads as TGTGCCAGCAGGCCGGGATTTAACGGGGAGCTGTTTTTT. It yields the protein CASRPGFNGELFF.

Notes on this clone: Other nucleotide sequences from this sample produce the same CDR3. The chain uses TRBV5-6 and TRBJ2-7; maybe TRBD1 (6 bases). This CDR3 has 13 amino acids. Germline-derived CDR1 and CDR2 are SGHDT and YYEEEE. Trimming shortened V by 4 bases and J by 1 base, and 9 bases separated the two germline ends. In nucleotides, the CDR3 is TGTGCCAGCAGCCTTGGACAGTCCTACGAGCAGTACTTC. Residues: CASSLGQSYEQYF.